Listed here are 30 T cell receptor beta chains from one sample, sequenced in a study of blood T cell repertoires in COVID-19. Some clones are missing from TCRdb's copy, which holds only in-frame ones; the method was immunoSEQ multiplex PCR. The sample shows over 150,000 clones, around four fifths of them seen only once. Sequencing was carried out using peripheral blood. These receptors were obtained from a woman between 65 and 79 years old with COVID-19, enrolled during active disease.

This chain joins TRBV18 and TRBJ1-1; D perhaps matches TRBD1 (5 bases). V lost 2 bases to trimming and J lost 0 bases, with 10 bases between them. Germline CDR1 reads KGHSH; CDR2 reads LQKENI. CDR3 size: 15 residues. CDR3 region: CASSPLSGMNTEAFF. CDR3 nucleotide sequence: TGTGCCAGCTCACCATTATCAGGGATGAACACTGAAGCTTTCTTT.

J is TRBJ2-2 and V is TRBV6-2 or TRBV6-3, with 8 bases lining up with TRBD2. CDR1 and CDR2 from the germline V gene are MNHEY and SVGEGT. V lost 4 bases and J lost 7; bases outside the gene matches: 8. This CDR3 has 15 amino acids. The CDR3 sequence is CASSWSGGRIGELFF. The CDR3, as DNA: TGTGCCAGCAGTTGGTCGGGAGGGCGGATCGGGGAGCTGTTTTTT.

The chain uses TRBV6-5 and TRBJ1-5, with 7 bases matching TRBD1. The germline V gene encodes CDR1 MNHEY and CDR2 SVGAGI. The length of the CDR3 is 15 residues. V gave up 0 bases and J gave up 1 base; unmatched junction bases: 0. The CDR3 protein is CASSYSTGSNQPQHF. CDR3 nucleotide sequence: TGTGCCAGCAGTTACTCGACAGGGAGCAATCAGCCCCAGCATTTT.

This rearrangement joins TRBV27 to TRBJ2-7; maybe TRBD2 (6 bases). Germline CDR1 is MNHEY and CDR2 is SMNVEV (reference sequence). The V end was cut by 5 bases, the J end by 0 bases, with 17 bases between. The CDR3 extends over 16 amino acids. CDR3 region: CASSRTAGLSSYEQYF. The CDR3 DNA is TGTGCCAGCAGTAGGACCGCGGGGCTCAGCTCCTACGAGCAGTACTTC.

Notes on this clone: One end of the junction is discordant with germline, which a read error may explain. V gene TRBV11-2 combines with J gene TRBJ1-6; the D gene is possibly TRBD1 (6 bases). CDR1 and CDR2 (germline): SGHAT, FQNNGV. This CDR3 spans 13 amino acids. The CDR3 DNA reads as TGTGCCAGCAGCTTCCGACAGGAGACGAGGGAAGCCTTT. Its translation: CASSFRQETREAF.

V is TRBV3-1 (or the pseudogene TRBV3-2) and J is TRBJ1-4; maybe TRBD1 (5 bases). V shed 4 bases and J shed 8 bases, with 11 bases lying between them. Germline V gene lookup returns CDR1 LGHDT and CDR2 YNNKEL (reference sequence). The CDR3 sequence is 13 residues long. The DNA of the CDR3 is TGTGCCAGCAGCCTGGGGCGGGGCGAAAAACTGTTTTTT. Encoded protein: CASSLGRGEKLFF.

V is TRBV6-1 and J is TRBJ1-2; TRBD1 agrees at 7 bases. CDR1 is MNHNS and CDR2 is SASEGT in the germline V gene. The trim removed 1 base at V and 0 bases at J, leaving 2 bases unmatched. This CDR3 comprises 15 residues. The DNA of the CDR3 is TGTGCCAGCAGTGAAGGGACAGGAGCTAACTATGGCTACACCTTC. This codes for CASSEGTGANYGYTF.

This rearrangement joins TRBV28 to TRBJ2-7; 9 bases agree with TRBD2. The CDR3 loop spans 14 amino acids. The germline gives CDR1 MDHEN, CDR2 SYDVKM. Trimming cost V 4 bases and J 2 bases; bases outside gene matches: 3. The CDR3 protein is CASSSSGDTYEQYF. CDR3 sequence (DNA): TGTGCCAGCAGTTCTAGCGGGGATACCTACGAGCAGTACTTC.

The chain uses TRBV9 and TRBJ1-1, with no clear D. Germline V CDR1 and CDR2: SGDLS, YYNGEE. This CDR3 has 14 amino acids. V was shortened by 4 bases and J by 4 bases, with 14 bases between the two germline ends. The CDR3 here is CASSLDVRGTEAFF. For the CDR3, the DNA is TGTGCCAGCAGCCTAGACGTGCGGGGCACTGAAGCTTTCTTT. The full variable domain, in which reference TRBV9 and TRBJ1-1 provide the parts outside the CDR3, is DSGVTQTPKHLITATGQRVTLRCSPRSGDLSVYWYQQSLDQGLQFLIQYYNGEERAKGNILERFSAQQFPDLHSELNLSSLELGDSALYFCASSLDVRGTEAFFGQGTRLTVV.

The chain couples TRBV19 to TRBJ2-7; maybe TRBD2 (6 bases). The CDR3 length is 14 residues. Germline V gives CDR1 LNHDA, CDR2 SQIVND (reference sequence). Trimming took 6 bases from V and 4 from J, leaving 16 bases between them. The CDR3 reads CASSRLEGPYEQYF. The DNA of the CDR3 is TGTGCCAGTAGCCGACTAGAGGGCCCTTACGAGCAGTACTTC.

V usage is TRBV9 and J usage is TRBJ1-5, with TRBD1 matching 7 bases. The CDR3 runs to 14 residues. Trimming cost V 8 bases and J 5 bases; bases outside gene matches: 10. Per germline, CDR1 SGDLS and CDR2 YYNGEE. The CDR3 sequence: CARKQGTSHQPQHF. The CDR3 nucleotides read TGTGCCAGAAAACAGGGGACTTCCCATCAGCCCCAGCATTTT.

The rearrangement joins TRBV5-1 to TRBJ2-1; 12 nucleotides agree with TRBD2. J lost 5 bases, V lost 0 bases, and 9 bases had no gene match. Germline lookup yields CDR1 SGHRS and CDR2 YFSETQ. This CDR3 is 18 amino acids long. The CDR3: CASSLAPSSGRAHNEQFF. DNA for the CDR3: TGCGCCAGCAGCTTGGCCCCCTCTAGCGGGAGGGCCCACAATGAGCAGTTCTTC.

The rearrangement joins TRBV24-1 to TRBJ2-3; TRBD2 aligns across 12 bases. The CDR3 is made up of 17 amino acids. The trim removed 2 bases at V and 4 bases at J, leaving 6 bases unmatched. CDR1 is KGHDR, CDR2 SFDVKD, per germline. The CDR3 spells CATSDSGGTSGPDTQYF. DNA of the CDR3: TGTGCCACCAGTGATTCCGGTGGGACTAGCGGGCCAGATACGCAGTATTTT.

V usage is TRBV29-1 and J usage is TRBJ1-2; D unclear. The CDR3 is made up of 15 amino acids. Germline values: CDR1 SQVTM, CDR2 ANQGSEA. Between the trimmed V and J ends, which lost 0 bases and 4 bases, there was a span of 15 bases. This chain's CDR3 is CSVEDGKPGSYGYTF. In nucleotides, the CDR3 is TGCAGCGTTGAAGATGGGAAGCCTGGGAGCTATGGCTACACCTTC. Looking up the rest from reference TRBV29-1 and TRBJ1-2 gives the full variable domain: SAVISQKPSRDICQRGTSLTIQCQVDSQVTMMFWYRQQPGQSLTLIATANQGSEATYESGFVIDKFPISRPNLTFSTLTVSNMSPEDSSIYLCSVEDGKPGSYGYTFGSGTRLTVV.

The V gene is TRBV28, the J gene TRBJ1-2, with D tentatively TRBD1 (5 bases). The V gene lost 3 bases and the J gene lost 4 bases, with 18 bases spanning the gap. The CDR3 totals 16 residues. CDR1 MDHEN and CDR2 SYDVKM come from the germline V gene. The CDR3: CASSFAGRTYSYGYTF. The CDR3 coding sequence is TGTGCCAGCAGTTTTGCAGGGCGAACCTATTCCTATGGCTACACCTTC.

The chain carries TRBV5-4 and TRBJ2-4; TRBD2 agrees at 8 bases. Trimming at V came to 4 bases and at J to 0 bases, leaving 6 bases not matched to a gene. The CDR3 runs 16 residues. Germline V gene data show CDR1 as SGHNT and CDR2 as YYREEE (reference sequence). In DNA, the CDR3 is TGTGCCAGCAGCCCGGGGGGGGAGATAGCCAAAAACATTCAGTACTTC. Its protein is CASSPGGEIAKNIQYF.

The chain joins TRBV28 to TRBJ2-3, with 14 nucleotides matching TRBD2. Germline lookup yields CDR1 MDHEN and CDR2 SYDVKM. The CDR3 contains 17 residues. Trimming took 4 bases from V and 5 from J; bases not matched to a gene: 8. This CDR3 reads CASSSGTSGRKQDTQYF. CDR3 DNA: TGTGCCAGCAGTTCCGGGACTAGCGGGAGAAAGCAAGATACGCAGTATTTT.

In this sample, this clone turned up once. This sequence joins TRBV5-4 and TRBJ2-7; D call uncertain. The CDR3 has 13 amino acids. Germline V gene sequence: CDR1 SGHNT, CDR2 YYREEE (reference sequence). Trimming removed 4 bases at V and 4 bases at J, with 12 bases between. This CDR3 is CASSLNHGYEQYF. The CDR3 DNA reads TGTGCCAGCAGCCTAAATCACGGTTACGAGCAGTACTTC. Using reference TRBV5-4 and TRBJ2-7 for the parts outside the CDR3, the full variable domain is ETGVTQSPTHLIKTRGQQVTLRCSSQSGHNTVSWYQQALGQGPQFIFQYYREEENGRGNFPPRFSGLQFPNYSSELNVNALELDDSALYLCASSLNHGYEQYFGPGTRLTVT.

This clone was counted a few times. The CDR3 region is CAISDGDRGWKQPQHF. The CDR3 DNA follows: TGTGCCATCAGTGATGGAGACAGGGGGTGGAAGCAGCCCCAGCATTTT. The genes are TRBV10-3 and TRBJ1-5; TRBD1 aligns across 9 bases. Germline V lookup: CDR1 ENHRY, CDR2 SYGVKD. CDR3 length: 16 amino acids. The V segment lost 3 bases and the J segment 7 bases; nucleotides outside the gene matches: 10.

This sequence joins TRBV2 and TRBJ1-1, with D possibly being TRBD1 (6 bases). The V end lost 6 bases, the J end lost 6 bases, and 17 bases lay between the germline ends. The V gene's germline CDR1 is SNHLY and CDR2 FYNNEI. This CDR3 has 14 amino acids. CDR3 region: CASRGNRDAPEAFF. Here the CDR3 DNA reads TGTGCCAGCAGGGGTAACAGGGACGCCCCTGAAGCTTTCTTT.

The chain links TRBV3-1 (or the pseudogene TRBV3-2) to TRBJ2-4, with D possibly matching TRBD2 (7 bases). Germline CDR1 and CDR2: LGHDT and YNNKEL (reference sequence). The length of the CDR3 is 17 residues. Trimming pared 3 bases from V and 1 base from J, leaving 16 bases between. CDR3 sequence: CASSQGASGFAKNIQYF. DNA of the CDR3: TGTGCCAGCAGCCAGGGGGCTAGCGGTTTTGCCAAAAACATTCAGTACTTC.

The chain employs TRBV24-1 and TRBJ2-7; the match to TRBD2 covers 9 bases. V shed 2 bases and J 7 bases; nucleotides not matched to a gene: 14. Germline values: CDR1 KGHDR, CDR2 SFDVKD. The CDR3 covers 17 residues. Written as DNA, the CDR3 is TGTGCCACCAGTGATTCTCCCGAAGGCGGGAGGGCCCGAGAGCAGTACTTC. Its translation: CATSDSPEGGRAREQYF.

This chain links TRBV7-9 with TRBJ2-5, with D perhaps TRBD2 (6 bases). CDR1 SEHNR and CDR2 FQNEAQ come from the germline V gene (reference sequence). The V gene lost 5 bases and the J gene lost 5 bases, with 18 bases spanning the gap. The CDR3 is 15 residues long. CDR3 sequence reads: CASSTWDSRRETQYF. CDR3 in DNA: TGTGCCAGCAGCACCTGGGACTCCCGGAGGGAGACCCAGTACTTC.

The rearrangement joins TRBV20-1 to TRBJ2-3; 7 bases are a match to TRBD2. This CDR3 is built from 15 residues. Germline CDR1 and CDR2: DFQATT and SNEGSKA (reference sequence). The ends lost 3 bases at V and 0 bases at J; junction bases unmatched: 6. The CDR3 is CSASWGGVSTDTQYF. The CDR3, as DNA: TGCAGTGCTAGTTGGGGAGGGGTCAGCACAGATACGCAGTATTTT.

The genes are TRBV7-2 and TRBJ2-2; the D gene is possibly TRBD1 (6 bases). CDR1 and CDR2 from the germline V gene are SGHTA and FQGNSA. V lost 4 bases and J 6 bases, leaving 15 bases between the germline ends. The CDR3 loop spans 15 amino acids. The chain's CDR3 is CASSSPNRVPGELFF. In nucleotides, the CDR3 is TGTGCCAGCAGCTCCCCAAACAGGGTTCCCGGGGAGCTGTTTTTT.

The CDR3 region has the DNA TGTGCCAGTAGTGCGTACAGGGATAGGGAGACCCAGTACTTC. Translating it yields CASSAYRDRETQYF. The chain is built from TRBV19 and TRBJ2-5; perhaps TRBD1 as D (6 bases). This CDR3 has 14 amino acids. Trimming left V 5 bases short and J 5 bases short, with 15 bases between. Germline lookup yields CDR1 LNHDA and CDR2 SQIVND (reference sequence).

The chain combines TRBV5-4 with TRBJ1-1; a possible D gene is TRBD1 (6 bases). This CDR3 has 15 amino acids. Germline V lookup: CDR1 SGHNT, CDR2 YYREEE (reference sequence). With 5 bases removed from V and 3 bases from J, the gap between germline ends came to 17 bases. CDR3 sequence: CASRVQGRVDTEAFF. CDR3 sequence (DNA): TGTGCCAGCAGGGTACAGGGTCGGGTGGACACTGAAGCTTTCTTT.

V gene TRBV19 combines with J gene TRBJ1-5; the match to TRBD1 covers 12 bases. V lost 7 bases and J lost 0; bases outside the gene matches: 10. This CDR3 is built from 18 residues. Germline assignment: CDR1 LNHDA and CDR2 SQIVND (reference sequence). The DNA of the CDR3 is TGTGCCAGTAAAACTCCCGGGACAGGGGGCTATAGCAATCAGCCCCAGCATTTT. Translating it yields CASKTPGTGGYSNQPQHF.

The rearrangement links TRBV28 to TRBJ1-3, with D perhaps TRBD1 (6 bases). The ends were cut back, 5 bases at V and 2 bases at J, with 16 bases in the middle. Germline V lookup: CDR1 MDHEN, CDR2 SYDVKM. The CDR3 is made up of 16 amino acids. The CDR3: CASSDPLGGAGNTIYF. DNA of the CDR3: TGTGCCAGCAGTGACCCCCTAGGGGGAGCTGGAAACACCATATATTTT.

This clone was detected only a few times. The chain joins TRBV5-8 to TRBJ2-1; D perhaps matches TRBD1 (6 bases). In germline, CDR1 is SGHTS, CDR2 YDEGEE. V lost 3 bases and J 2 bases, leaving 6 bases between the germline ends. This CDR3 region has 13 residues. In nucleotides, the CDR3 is TGTGCCAGCAGCTGGGACACCTACAATGAGCAGTTCTTC. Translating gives CASSWDTYNEQFF.